The sequence of this TCR beta chain was determined in a study of blood T cell repertoires in COVID-19. Authors' processing steps: Amplified reference gene primers provided the basis for estimating nucleated cell counts. Using immunoSEQ multiplex PCR, the repertoire was profiled, and TCRdb retains in-frame clones only, with some absent. V and J calls and clone size follow that table, whereas D and trimming were derived from the DNA. The repertoire consists of about 140,000 clones, with 86% occurring once and the leading ten covering around 4.5%. There are 13 residues in the CDR3. After removal of 2 bases from V and 8 bases from J, the junction contained 4 bases not matched to a gene. Germline V gene data show CDR1 as MDHEN and CDR2 as SYDVKM. What the recovered Cohort 3 donors had was two negative PCRs, clearance, or symptom resolution.

This rearrangement joins TRBV28 to TRBJ1-2; TRBD1 agrees at 8 bases. The sequence was obtained from a man in his fifties who had recovered from COVID-19. Sequenced material: PBMCs or T cells enriched from blood (not recorded which). CDR3 sequence (DNA): TGTGCCAGCAGTTTACAGGGGGCGATCGGCTACACCTTC. This encodes CASSLQGAIGYTF.